This TCR beta chain was documented in a study of control samples from healthy donors and cancer patients. Sequencing used immunoSEQ multiplex PCR; TCRdb keeps in-frame clones, though not all of them. The sample contains about 27,000 clones, around 90% of which appear only once. The V end lost 4 bases, the J end lost 7 bases, and 5 bases lay between the germline ends. The CDR3 runs 11 residues. Germline V gene data show CDR1 as MNHNY and CDR2 as SVGAGI (reference sequence). This clone came up a few times. Sequencing input: PBMCs. The TCR comes from a man over 45 with lung cancer. The chain links TRBV6-6 to TRBJ1-5, with D unclear. The CDR3 DNA is TGTGCCAGCAGTTCCAACCAGCCCCAGCATTTT. Protein: CASSSNQPQHF.